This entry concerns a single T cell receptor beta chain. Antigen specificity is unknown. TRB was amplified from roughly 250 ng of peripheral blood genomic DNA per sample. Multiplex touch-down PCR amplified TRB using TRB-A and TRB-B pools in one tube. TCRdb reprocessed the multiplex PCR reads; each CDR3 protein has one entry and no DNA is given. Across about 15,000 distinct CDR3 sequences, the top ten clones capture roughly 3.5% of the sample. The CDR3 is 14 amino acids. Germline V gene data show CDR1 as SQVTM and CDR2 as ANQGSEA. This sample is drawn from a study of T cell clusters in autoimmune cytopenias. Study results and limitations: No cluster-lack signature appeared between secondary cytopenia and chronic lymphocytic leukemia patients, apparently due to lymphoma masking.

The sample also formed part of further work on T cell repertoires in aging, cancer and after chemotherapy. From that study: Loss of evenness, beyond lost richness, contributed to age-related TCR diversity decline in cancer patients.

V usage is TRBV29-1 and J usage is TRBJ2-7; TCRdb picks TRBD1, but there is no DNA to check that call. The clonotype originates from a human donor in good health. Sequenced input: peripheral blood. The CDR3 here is CSVEGRGTGYEQYF.